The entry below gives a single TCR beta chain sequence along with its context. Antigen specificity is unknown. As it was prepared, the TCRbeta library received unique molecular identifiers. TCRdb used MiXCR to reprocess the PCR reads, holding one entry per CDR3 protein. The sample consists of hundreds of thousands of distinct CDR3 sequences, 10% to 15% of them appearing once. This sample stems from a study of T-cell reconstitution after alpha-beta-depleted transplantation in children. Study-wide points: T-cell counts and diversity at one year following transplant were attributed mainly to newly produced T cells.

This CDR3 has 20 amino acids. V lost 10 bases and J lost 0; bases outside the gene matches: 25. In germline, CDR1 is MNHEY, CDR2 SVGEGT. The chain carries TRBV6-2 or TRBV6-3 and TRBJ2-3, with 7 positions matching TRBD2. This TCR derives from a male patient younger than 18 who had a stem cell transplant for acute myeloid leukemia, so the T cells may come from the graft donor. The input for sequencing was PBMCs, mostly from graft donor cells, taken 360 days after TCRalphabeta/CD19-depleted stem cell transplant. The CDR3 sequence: CATYPLLTSSSTISTDTQYF. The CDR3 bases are TGTGCCACCTACCCCTTATTGACTAGCTCCTCGACTATTAGCACAGATACGCAGTATTTT.